This TCR beta chain originates from a study of shared clonotypes between healthy human individuals. Whole-study context: Three CD4 naive, three CD4 memory, two CD8 naive and one CD8 memory plate were used per donor.

Whole-study findings and limits: The study found lower generation probabilities in non-shared clonotypes than in those shared by all four donors.

About this clone: Its antigen remains unknown.

Naive CD8 cells were CD45RO-negative, positively selected for CCR7, excluding terminally differentiated effector memory CD45RA+ cells. The assay ran at deep level. Each replicate PCR on the sorted subsets used 150 to 200 ng DNA (around 30,000 T cell genomes). Assay used: immunoSEQ multiplex PCR; TCRdb lists only in-frame clones, some missing. Counted here are 750,000 to 1,000,000 clones, 80% to 95% occurring once; the ten biggest clones make up around 24%. The sequence was obtained from a man aged 25 to 40 in good health. The sequenced sample was naive CD8+ T cells sorted from blood.

In DNA form, the CDR3 reads TGCAGCGTTGAAGCCGACCTGTGGCAGGGTTCCTACGAGCAGTACTTC. This encodes CSVEADLWQGSYEQYF. The chain recombines TRBV29-1 with TRBJ2-7, with D possibly TRBD1 on 5 matching bases. V lost 1 base, J lost 1 base, and 17 bases lay in between. The CDR3 covers 16 residues. The germline V gene encodes CDR1 SQVTM and CDR2 ANQGSEA.